This entry describes one T cell receptor (beta chain). The antigen is undetermined. The PCR contained 60 Vbeta and 13 Jbeta primers. The protocol was immunoSEQ multiplex PCR, while the TCRdb copy is restricted to in-frame clones and leaves out a portion. The data show a few hundred thousand clones, about 74% seen once. This sample was included in a study of cytomegalovirus exposure and HLA in healthy donors. CDR3 size: 16 residues. CDR1 is KGHSH and CDR2 is LQKENI in the germline V gene. The V and J ends lost 6 bases and 2 bases respectively, with 16 bases between them. Broader study findings: Testing in vitro showed a few CMV-associated chains specific for CMV antigens. Indistinguishable V segments, including TRBV6-2 and TRBV6-3, were excluded.

Sequencing was performed on PBMCs. The receptor's source is a man aged 40-49 years in good health and CMV-seronegative. The gene calls are TRBV18 and TRBJ2-2; a possible D gene is TRBD1 (6 bases). CDR3 residues: CASSEQGILNTGELFF. The CDR3 coding sequence is TGTGCCAGCTCGGAACAGGGAATTTTAAACACCGGGGAGCTGTTTTTT.